These 22 T cell receptor beta chains share one sample of origin, sequenced in a study of T cells in narcolepsy. Sequenced by immunoSEQ multiplex PCR; TCRdb stores in-frame clones only, minus some. The profile covers roughly 24,000 clones, with 81% appearing a single time and around 0.99% taken by the ten largest. Specimen: memory (CD45RA-) CD4+ T cells from blood. These receptors were obtained from a human donor in good health.

This sequence joins TRBV7-6 and TRBJ2-1; the match to TRBD2 covers 10 bases. V lost 8 bases to trimming and J lost 7 bases; unmatched junction nucleotides: 11. Germline V gives CDR1 SGHVS, CDR2 FNYEAQ. This CDR3 comprises 15 residues. The CDR3 nucleotides are TGTGCCAGCGTCGCTAGCGGGGGACGATATAATGAGCAGTTCTTC. Amino acids: CASVASGGRYNEQFF. Full variable domain (missing parts from reference TRBV7-6 and TRBJ2-1): GAGVSQSPRYKVTKRGQDVALRCDPISGHVSLYWYRQALGQGPEFLTYFNYEAQQDKSGLPNDRFSAERPEGSISTLTIQRTEQRDSAMYRCASVASGGRYNEQFFGPGTRLTVL.

The gene calls are TRBV5-1 and TRBJ2-7; 16 nucleotides align to TRBD2. The ends lost 4 bases at V and 3 bases at J; junction bases unmatched: 10. Germline lookup yields CDR1 SGHRS and CDR2 YFSETQ. The CDR3 has 18 residues. CDR3 nucleotides: TGCGCCAGCAGCCTCTCGGGACTAGCGGGAGGGCCTGGCTACGAGCAGTACTTC. Translation gives CASSLSGLAGGPGYEQYF.

The V gene is TRBV5-1, the J gene TRBJ2-5; D ambiguous. V gave up 5 bases and J gave up 3 bases, with 5 bases separating them. Germline V gene data show CDR1 as SGHRS and CDR2 as YFSETQ. The CDR3 loop spans 11 amino acids. CDR3 sequence (DNA): TGCGCCAGCAGGAACGAAGAGACCCAGTACTTC. Its protein product is CASRNEETQYF.

V usage is TRBV30 and J usage is TRBJ1-3, with 8 bases identical to TRBD1. In germline, CDR1 is GTSNPN, CDR2 SVGIG (reference sequence). This CDR3 spans 17 amino acids. With V trimmed by 4 bases and J by 4 bases, 15 bases remained unmatched. CDR3 DNA: TGTGCCTGGATCCCCCTCCCCCAGGGGGCGACGGGAAACACCATATATTTT. Its translation: CAWIPLPQGATGNTIYF.

V usage is TRBV5-1 and J usage is TRBJ2-5; TRBD1 aligns across 7 bases. This CDR3 region has 15 residues. J gave up 2 bases and V 4 bases, and 8 bases lay outside the gene matches. Germline values: CDR1 SGHRS, CDR2 YFSETQ. CDR3 residues: CASSPGQHPQETQYF. CDR3 nucleotide sequence: TGCGCCAGCAGCCCGGGACAGCATCCTCAAGAGACCCAGTACTTC.

The chain uses TRBV6-1 and TRBJ1-5; D remains ambiguous. V was trimmed by 7 bases and J by 4 bases, leaving 11 bases between them. CDR1 is MNHNS and CDR2 is SASEGT in the germline V gene. This CDR3 comprises 13 residues. CDR3 in amino acids: CASTEGRNQPQHF. In DNA form, the CDR3 reads TGTGCCAGCACCGAAGGTCGGAATCAGCCCCAGCATTTT.

CDR3 region: CASRWGQENTEAFF. The CDR3 DNA is TGTGCCAGCAGGTGGGGACAGGAGAACACTGAAGCTTTCTTT. This sequence joins TRBV7-2 and TRBJ1-1; TRBD1 matches at 8 bases. CDR3 size: 14 residues. CDR1 SGHTA and CDR2 FQGNSA come from the germline V gene. Losses at the gene ends were 6 bases for V and 1 base for J; bases not matched to a gene: 4.

The rearrangement uses TRBV19 and TRBJ2-6; D ambiguous. The CDR3 is 14 amino acids. CDR1 and CDR2 from the germline V gene are LNHDA and SQIVND (reference sequence). Trimming removed 4 bases from V and 1 base from J, with 5 bases in between. Here the CDR3 DNA reads TGTGCCAGTAGTAAGGGTTCTGGGGCCAACGTCCTGACTTTC. Translating it yields CASSKGSGANVLTF.

The gene calls are TRBV6-5 and TRBJ1-2; tentatively, D is TRBD1 (6 bases). V dropped 2 bases and J dropped 7 bases, with 14 bases sitting between them. Germline V gives CDR1 MNHEY, CDR2 SVGAGI. The CDR3 runs to 14 residues. The CDR3 DNA reads TGTGCCAGCAGTTACCAATTGAAGGGGGTTGGCTACACCTTC. It codes for CASSYQLKGVGYTF.

This chain uses TRBV6-1 with TRBJ1-4, with a tentative D call TRBD1 (5 bases). CDR1 is MNHNS, CDR2 SASEGT, per germline. V lost 6 bases to trimming and J lost 8 bases, with 13 bases between them. The CDR3 covers 13 residues. CDR3 in amino acids: CASRDSSREKLFF. CDR3 nucleotides: TGTGCCAGCAGAGACAGCAGTAGAGAAAAACTGTTTTTT.

The rearrangement joins TRBV5-1 to TRBJ2-5; D may match TRBD1 or TRBD2 (5 bases each). The length of the CDR3 is 15 residues. V dropped 2 bases and J dropped 0 bases, with 11 bases sitting between them. In germline, CDR1 is SGHRS, CDR2 YFSETQ. The CDR3 sequence: CASSFPGANQETQYF. CDR3 sequence (DNA): TGCGCCAGCAGCTTCCCCGGGGCCAACCAAGAGACCCAGTACTTC.

This clone was picked up one time. J is TRBJ2-3 and V is TRBV5-4; D not resolved. Germline V lookup: CDR1 SGHNT, CDR2 YYREEE (reference sequence). V was shortened by 3 bases and J by 5 bases, with 10 bases between the two germline ends. The CDR3 covers 13 residues. Here the CDR3 reads CASSSKRGDTQYF. The CDR3 DNA sequence: TGTGCCAGCAGCTCTAAGCGTGGAGATACGCAGTATTTT. The complete variable domain, with remaining parts taken from reference TRBV5-4 and TRBJ2-3, reads ETGVTQSPTHLIKTRGQQVTLRCSSQSGHNTVSWYQQALGQGPQFIFQYYREEENGRGNFPPRFSGLQFPNYSSELNVNALELDDSALYLCASSSKRGDTQYFGPGTRLTVL.

The chain has TRBV5-5 and TRBJ1-6, with D possibly matching TRBD1 (5 bases). Germline V gene data show CDR1 as SGHKS and CDR2 as YYEKEE (reference sequence). The CDR3 length is 15 residues. The ends were cut back, 1 base at V and 9 bases at J, with 14 bases in the middle. The CDR3 loop reads CASSLSPGRSSPLHF. The CDR3 DNA is TGTGCCAGCAGCTTGTCTCCGGGACGGTCTTCACCCCTCCACTTT.

This clone was detected only a few times. The rearrangement joins TRBV2 to TRBJ1-4; TRBD1 matches 8 bases. The CDR3 loop spans 17 amino acids. CDR1 and CDR2 from the germline V gene are SNHLY and FYNNEI. Trimming cost V 4 bases and J 3 bases; bases outside gene matches: 10. The CDR3 reads CASSGGQGAGSNEKLFF. DNA of the CDR3: TGTGCCAGCAGTGGGGGTCAGGGGGCAGGTTCTAATGAAAAACTGTTTTTT.

In regard to this clone: At one end, the junction sequence differs from germline, possibly due to a read error. The chain joins TRBV5-1 to TRBJ2-1; D assignment may be TRBD1 or TRBD2 (5 bases each). The germline CDR1 and CDR2 sequences are SGHRS and YFSETQ. The CDR3 totals 16 residues. Here the CDR3 reads CASSLGGGYPYKEQFF. As DNA, the CDR3 is TGCGCCAGCAGCTTGGGTGGGGGTTACCCCTACAAGGAGCAGTTCTTC.

The V gene is TRBV19, the J gene TRBJ2-7; D ambiguous. Per the germline V gene, CDR1 is LNHDA and CDR2 is SQIVND (reference sequence). Trimming removed 7 bases from V and 3 bases from J, with 10 bases in between. This CDR3 is built from 12 residues. CDR3: CASKGVLYEQYF. The CDR3 DNA follows: TGTGCCAGTAAGGGCGTTCTCTACGAGCAGTACTTC.

The V and J genes are TRBV28 and TRBJ2-7; TRBD1 agrees at 8 bases. The CDR3 is made up of 14 amino acids. The germline V gene encodes CDR1 MDHEN and CDR2 SYDVKM. V gave up 6 bases and J gave up 2 bases; unmatched junction bases: 6. The CDR3 nucleotides read TGTGCCAGCAGAACAGGGGGATCCGCCTACGAGCAGTACTTC. Encoded protein: CASRTGGSAYEQYF.

V usage is TRBV6-1 and J usage is TRBJ1-5; TRBD1 matches at 7 bases. CDR3 length: 17 residues. Germline V lookup: CDR1 MNHNS, CDR2 SASEGT. V dropped 0 bases and J dropped 3; count of bases not matched to a gene: 8. CDR3 sequence: CASSEAKGADLNQPQHF. The DNA of the CDR3 is TGTGCCAGCAGTGAAGCAAAGGGGGCGGACCTCAATCAGCCCCAGCATTTT.

CDR3 coding DNA: TGCAGCGGCCGAGGGACTAGTGGGAACAATGAGCAGTTCTTC. It translates to CSGRGTSGNNEQFF. The V and J genes are TRBV29-1 and TRBJ2-1; 8 bases agree with TRBD2. The CDR3 sequence is 14 residues long. Per germline, CDR1 SQVTM and CDR2 ANQGSEA. The trim removed 7 bases at V and 5 bases at J, leaving 10 bases unmatched.

V is TRBV30 and J is TRBJ2-7; 8 bases line up with TRBD2. This CDR3 contains 11 residues. Trimming at V came to 2 bases and at J to 12 bases, leaving 6 bases not matched to a gene. Germline loops: CDR1 GTSNPN, CDR2 SVGIG (reference sequence). The DNA of the CDR3 is TGTGCCTGGAGTCGGGGGGGGTCACGGTACTTC. Translation: CAWSRGGSRYF.

CDR3 loop: CSAVGGREGGYTF. DNA of the CDR3: TGCAGCGCCGTGGGTGGGAGGGAAGGTGGCTACACCTTC. The rearrangement joins TRBV29-1 to TRBJ1-2; no definite D call. The CDR3 spans 13 residues. V was pared by 7 bases and J by 7 bases, with 19 bases between. CDR1 is SQVTM, CDR2 ANQGSEA, per germline.

The DNA of the CDR3 is TGTGCCAGCAGTGAAACTTTCCTCGCTGAAGCTTTCTTT. It encodes CASSETFLAEAFF. The rearrangement links TRBV6-1 to TRBJ1-1; D is unclear. Germline values: CDR1 MNHNS, CDR2 SASEGT. The V end was cut by 2 bases, the J end by 6 bases, with 10 bases between. The CDR3 is made up of 13 amino acids.